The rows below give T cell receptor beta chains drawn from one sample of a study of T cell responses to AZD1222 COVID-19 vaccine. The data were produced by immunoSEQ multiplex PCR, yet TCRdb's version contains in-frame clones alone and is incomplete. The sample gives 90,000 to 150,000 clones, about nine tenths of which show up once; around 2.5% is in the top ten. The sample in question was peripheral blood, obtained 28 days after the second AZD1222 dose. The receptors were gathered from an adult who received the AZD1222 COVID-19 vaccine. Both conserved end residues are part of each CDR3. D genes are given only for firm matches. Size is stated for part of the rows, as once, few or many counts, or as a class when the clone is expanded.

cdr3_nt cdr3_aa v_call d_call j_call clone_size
TGCAGCGTTGCTGTTTGGGCGAACACTGAAGCTTTCTTT CSVAVWANTEAFF TRBV29-1 NA TRBJ1-1 few
TGTGCCAGCAGTGGGACTAGCGGGTTCTACAATGAGCAGTTCTTC CASSGTSGFYNEQFF TRBV2 TRBD2 TRBJ2-1 NA
TGTGCCAGCAGCGTAATGGGGCTGAGCTATGGCTACACCTTC CASSVMGLSYGYTF TRBV9 NA TRBJ1-2 NA
TGTGCCAGCTCAACTGCGGACGGCGGCAATCAGCCCCAGCATTTT CASSTADGGNQPQHF TRBV18 NA TRBJ1-5 NA
TGTGCCAGCAGCTTAGTTAGGGACTCCTACGAGCAGTACTTC CASSLVRDSYEQYF TRBV11-2 NA TRBJ2-7 NA
TGTGCCACCAGCAGAGGGGTCGGGACAGGGGCGAACTATGGCTACACCTTC CATSRGVGTGANYGYTF TRBV15 TRBD1 TRBJ1-2 NA
TGTGCCAGCTCACGTCAAGGCCCACAGGGCACTGAAGCTTTCTTT CASSRQGPQGTEAFF TRBV18 NA TRBJ1-1 NA
TGTGCCAGTAGTAGGCTAGCGGGGGTTAATGAGCAGTTCTTC CASSRLAGVNEQFF TRBV19 TRBD2 TRBJ2-1 large
TGTGCCAGCAGTTTACGACAGGGGCGGCAGTACTTC CASSLRQGRQYF TRBV28 TRBD1 TRBJ2-7 NA
TGTGCCAGCAGCGGGACAGGGAATTTTGGCTACACCTTC CASSGTGNFGYTF TRBV7-9 TRBD1 TRBJ1-2 NA
TGTGCCAGCAGCTCCAGTGGGGGGGGCGCCTCACCCCTCCACTTT CASSSSGGGASPLHF TRBV9 NA TRBJ1-6 NA
TGTGCCAGCAGCTTAGGGGACAGGGACGGGTACACTGAAGCTTTCTTT CASSLGDRDGYTEAFF TRBV11-1 TRBD1 TRBJ1-1 NA
TGTGCCAGCAGCTCACAGGTTCTCTATGGCTACACCTTC CASSSQVLYGYTF TRBV7-2 NA TRBJ1-2 NA
TGCAGCGTTGAAGGGTTCGGAGACGGGAGCACAGATACGCAGTATTTT CSVEGFGDGSTDTQYF TRBV29-1 NA TRBJ2-3 NA
TGTGCCAGCACAGGTAGCGGGGTAAATACGCAGTATTTT CASTGSGVNTQYF TRBV6-5 TRBD2 TRBJ2-3 NA
TGCGCCAGCAGCTTGGATTTGGCGGGGGGAACAGATACGCAGTATTTT CASSLDLAGGTDTQYF TRBV5-1 TRBD2 TRBJ2-3 NA
TGCGCCAGCAGCTTCGTAGACAACACCGGGGAGCTGTTTTTT CASSFVDNTGELFF TRBV5-1 NA TRBJ2-2 NA
TGTGCCAGTAGCCTAAGGAGAATTGGGGTGGCAGATACGCAGTATTTT CASSLRRIGVADTQYF TRBV19 NA TRBJ2-3 NA
TGTGCCAGCTCACCTGAACTCCTCGGGGCAGGTAATTCACCCCTCCACTTT CASSPELLGAGNSPLHF TRBV18 NA TRBJ1-6 NA
TGTGCCAGCAGCCAAGATCGTATAGACGGGGAGCTGTTTTTT CASSQDRIDGELFF TRBV14 NA TRBJ2-2 NA
TGCGCCAGCAGCCAAGGGCCCGGTTTCGAGGGGGGGGGATATTTT CASSQGPGFEGGGYF TRBV4-3 NA TRBJ2-3 once
TGTGCCAGCAGCCACCGCAACGGGCGGCCGGGCCTCGGGGAGACCCAGTACTTC CASSHRNGRPGLGETQYF TRBV14 NA TRBJ2-5 once
TGTGCCATCAGTGAAGCCCAGGGGAACACTGAAGCTTTCTTT CAISEAQGNTEAFF TRBV10-3 NA TRBJ1-1 NA
TGTGCCAGTAATAGGGTAAATCAGCCCCAGCATTTT CASNRVNQPQHF TRBV19 NA TRBJ1-5 NA
TGTGCCAGCAGCTTATTTCTTAGTACAGGGCATGTTGGCTACACCTTC CASSLFLSTGHVGYTF TRBV7-2 NA TRBJ1-2 NA
TGTGCCAGCAGTACCGGACAGGGTCGGCTAGCTAACTATGGCTACACCTTC CASSTGQGRLANYGYTF TRBV7-8 TRBD1 TRBJ1-2 once
TGTGCCAGCAGCCAAGATATGGGGGGCTATGAGCAGTTCTTC CASSQDMGGYEQFF TRBV4-2 NA TRBJ2-1 NA
TGTGCCAGCAGCTTAGAGCAGAACACTGAAGCTTTCTTT CASSLEQNTEAFF TRBV12-3/TRBV12-4 NA TRBJ1-1 NA
TGTGCCAGCAGTTACTGGGACAGGGGAGGTGAAGCTTTCTTT CASSYWDRGGEAFF TRBV6-2/TRBV6-3 TRBD1 TRBJ1-1 few
TGTGCCAGCAAGGGTTTGGGTGAAAAACTGTTTTTT CASKGLGEKLFF TRBV2 NA TRBJ1-4 NA
TGCGCCAGCAGCGTGACAGACTCTGGAAACACCATATATTTT CASSVTDSGNTIYF TRBV5-1 NA TRBJ1-3 NA
TGTGCCAGCAGTGACCAAAGTACGAACACCGGGGAGCTGTTTTTT CASSDQSTNTGELFF TRBV6-4 NA TRBJ2-2 NA